What follows are 2 T cell receptor beta chains derived from one specimen sequenced in a study of post-analysis software for immune sequencing data (dated by TCRdb to about 2015). General findings and caveats noted by the study authors: Four to six TRBV segments, including TRBV5-6, TRBV5-1 and TRBV20-1, were significantly more frequent in patients than controls.

The library was built by means of PCR. Sequencing was performed on an Illumina HiSeq 2500. To reduce PCR and sequencing biases, unique molecular identifiers were incorporated into the TCR beta cDNA libraries. TCRdb passed the public sequencing reads through fastp at Q25 and MiXCR, retaining productive beta sequences. Rows matching on CDR3 protein sequence are summarized as one entry with the most common DNA and genes. The sample yields some 260,000 distinct CDR3 sequences; 36% were counted once. Of the sample, 4% to 5.5% is held by the ten largest clones. The antigens of these receptors remain unknown. The specimen was blood. These receptors originate from a girl aged 10 to 17 with multiple sclerosis.

This chain uses TRBV10-3 with TRBJ2-5; possibly TRBD1 or TRBD2 for D (6 bases each). Per the germline V gene, CDR1 is ENHRY and CDR2 is SYGVKD. CDR3 length: 17 residues. Trimming cost V 2 bases and J 2 bases, with 18 bases left between them. CDR3 residues: CAISEPPLGGPQETQYF. The CDR3 region has the DNA TGTGCCATCAGTGAGCCTCCCCTGGGGGGCCCTCAAGAGACCCAGTACTTC.

This clonotype was observed a handful of times. This chain connects TRBV29-1 to TRBJ1-1, with D perhaps TRBD1 (6 bases). The CDR3 is 13 amino acids. Germline-derived CDR1 and CDR2 are SQVTM and ANQGSEA. The germline V and J ends were trimmed by 7 bases and 5 bases, with 17 bases remaining between them. The CDR3 DNA sequence: TGCAGCGCCCGATACAGGGTTGGAACTGAAGCTTTCTTT. Its protein product is CSARYRVGTEAFF.